Shown below are 10 T cell receptor beta chains from a single sample sequenced in a study of blood T cell repertoires in COVID-19. The data were produced by immunoSEQ multiplex PCR, yet TCRdb's version contains in-frame clones alone and is incomplete. The sample has approximately 250,000 clones, over 80% seen once. What was sequenced was peripheral blood. These TCRs come from a man in his sixties who had recovered from COVID-19.

The rearrangement joins TRBV6-4 to TRBJ2-1, with 12 bases identical to TRBD2. The CDR3 has 14 residues. V dropped 9 bases and J dropped 8; count of bases not matched to a gene: 8. The germline CDR1 and CDR2 sequences are MRHNA and SNTAGT. CDR3 nucleotide sequence: TGTGCCAGTAAACTAGCGGGAGGTAGCTATGAGCAGTTCTTC. Its protein is CASKLAGGSYEQFF.

This clone has just one count. The rearrangement joins TRBV10-3 to TRBJ1-2; weak D call: TRBD1 (6 bases). Trimming took 0 bases from V and 8 from J, leaving 13 bases between them. Germline assignment: CDR1 ENHRY and CDR2 SYGVKD. The CDR3 totals 14 residues. CDR3 amino acids: CAISESNREGGYTF. The DNA of the CDR3 is TGTGCCATCAGTGAGTCGAACAGGGAAGGGGGCTACACCTTC.

The chain recombines TRBV6-5 with TRBJ2-7; 8 bases match TRBD1. Germline V gene data show CDR1 as MNHEY and CDR2 as SVGAGI. The CDR3 is 15 residues long. J gave up 3 bases and V 6 bases, and 10 bases lay outside the gene matches. The CDR3 sequence is CASSRSRDRYYEQYF. For the CDR3, the DNA is TGTGCCAGCAGCCGCTCCCGGGACAGGTACTACGAGCAGTACTTC.

This clone appeared once. The CDR3 region is CASSGRESLSYEQYF. The CDR3 coding sequence is TGTGCCAGCAGCGGAAGGGAGAGTCTATCCTACGAGCAGTACTTC. V gene TRBV28 combines with J gene TRBJ2-7; perhaps TRBD2 as D (5 bases). CDR1 and CDR2 (germline): MDHEN, SYDVKM. The CDR3 loop spans 15 amino acids. V was clipped by 6 bases and J by 1 base, with 16 bases between them.

The chain couples TRBV6-1 to TRBJ1-1, with a possible D match to TRBD1 (5 bases). CDR1 is MNHNS and CDR2 is SASEGT in the germline V gene. V was pared by 1 base and J by 6 bases, with 15 bases between. This CDR3 has 15 residues. CDR3 amino acids: CASSEVSGRRAEAFF. The CDR3 coding sequence is TGTGCCAGCAGTGAAGTCTCAGGGAGGAGAGCTGAAGCTTTCTTT.

This sequence joins TRBV24-1 and TRBJ2-7; D is perhaps TRBD2 (5 bases). The length of the CDR3 is 14 residues. Germline CDR1 is KGHDR and CDR2 is SFDVKD. V was pared by 7 bases and J by 1 base, with 13 bases between. The CDR3 DNA reads TGTGCCACCAGACACGGGGTTGGTTCCTACGAGCAGTACTTC. Translated: CATRHGVGSYEQYF.

The chain joins TRBV30 to TRBJ1-6; D is ambiguous. Looked up from germline, CDR1 is GTSNPN and CDR2 is SVGIG (reference sequence). The CDR3 has 13 residues. V gave up 4 bases and J gave up 8 bases, with 12 bases separating them. The CDR3 here is CAWTGRRDSPLHF. For the CDR3, the DNA is TGTGCCTGGACCGGGAGGAGGGATTCACCCCTCCACTTT.

The rearrangement links TRBV5-1 to TRBJ1-4; D unclear. The V end was cut by 5 bases, the J end by 2 bases, with 13 bases between. Germline CDR1 SGHRS, CDR2 YFSETQ. This CDR3 has 15 residues. CDR3 nucleotide sequence: TGCGCCAGCAGGTACTTAGGAGAGACTAATGAAAAACTGTTTTTT. This translates into CASRYLGETNEKLFF.

The V and J genes are TRBV11-2 and TRBJ2-2, with a weak D call TRBD2 (7 bases). The ends were cut back, 2 bases at V and 2 bases at J, with 15 bases in the middle. The CDR3 is made up of 17 amino acids. The germline V gene has CDR1 SGHAT and CDR2 FQNNGV. In DNA form, the CDR3 reads TGTGCCAGCAGCTTACAAGGGGGGGCGGCTAACACCGGGGAGCTGTTTTTT. Translating gives CASSLQGGAANTGELFF.

The genes are TRBV6-1 and TRBJ2-5, with D possibly TRBD1 on 5 matching bases. Trimming pared 1 base from V and 4 bases from J, leaving 13 bases between. CDR1 MNHNS and CDR2 SASEGT come from the germline V gene. The CDR3 runs 15 residues. This CDR3 reads CASSEDLGAVETQYF. The CDR3, as DNA: TGTGCCAGCAGTGAAGATCTAGGGGCGGTAGAGACCCAGTACTTC.